This TCR beta chain emerged from a study of shared clonotypes between healthy human individuals. Profiled with immunoSEQ multiplex PCR; TCRdb holds only in-frame clones, not every one. The sample has approximately 350,000 clones, around 72% seen once. Participating donors were healthy, HIV-negative adults free of recent acute infections or vaccinations. The CDR3 covers 13 residues. The ends lost 5 bases at V and 5 bases at J; junction bases unmatched: 2. CDR1 is SGHNT, CDR2 YENEEA, per germline. The study, taken as a whole, reports: Relative to memory subsets, naive subsets generally showed larger estimated richness. Only blood was sampled, and tissue TCR repertoires likely differ from blood ones.

Concerning this clone: Its specificity is unknown.

The specimen was memory CD4+ T cells sorted from blood. Subset in this sample: CD45RA-negative fraction. The chain is built from TRBV11-3 and TRBJ2-2; TRBD1 agrees at 7 bases. The clonotype was recovered from a man younger than 45 in good health. The CDR3 here is CASSGTATGELFF. The DNA for the CDR3 is TGTGCCAGCAGCGGGACAGCTACCGGGGAGCTGTTTTTT. Full variable domain (remainder filled in from reference TRBV11-3 and TRBJ2-2): EAGVVQSPRYKIIEKKQPVAFWCNPISGHNTLYWYLQNLGQGPELLIRYENEEAVDDSQLPKDRFSAERLKGVDSTLKIQPAELGDSAVYLCASSGTATGELFFGEGSRLTVL.